The present T cell receptor beta chain was sequenced within a study of blood T cells in healthy people across ages (dated by TCRdb to about 2015). Some background on the complete study: In model experiments, roughly one uniquely barcoded TCR beta cDNA molecule per two T cells was captured by template switching. To track age-related changes in TCR beta repertoire diversity, the study relied on deep sequencing normalized with unique cDNA molecular identifiers. To avoid experimental bias, donors of different ages were spread randomly across the sequencing lanes. Two additional independent replicas of 1 million unique cDNA reads from the same blood draw were analyzed for two donors (one aged 18 to 30 and one aged 80 or older). Donors were grouped into four age groups: young (average roughly 15 years), middle-aged (around 39), aged (approximately 58) and long-lived (around 80). Points the paper makes about the study in general: Since profiling was done on bulk unsorted PBMCs, naive and antigen-experienced compartments could not be conclusively compared. Observed TCR beta diversity per million T cells fell roughly linearly with age, and a significant reduction was already apparent by age about 36. Compared with the aged group, more naive CD4+ T cells, fewer expanded clones and increased TCR diversity were shown by the long-lived group, suggesting age selection. Estimates of total diversity from one million sequenced T cells were regarded as lower bounds and underestimates. The CMV infection status of donors was not known, potentially confounding age-related changes in expanded clonotypes. There was a strong correlation between observed TCR beta diversity and the percentage of naive T cells measured by flow cytometry.

Donors were roughly 40 systemically healthy Caucasian individuals from Russia aged 6 to 90 years. Each donor gave 8 to 10 milliliters of peripheral blood, drawn into EDTA-treated Vacutainer tubes. Ficoll-Paque density-gradient centrifugation was used to isolate PBMCs, with at least 6.5 million obtained per sample. Trizol reagent was used to extract total RNA from the PBMCs, yielding at least 6 micrograms per sample. The percentages of naive CD45RAhigh/CD27high T cells were determined by flow cytometry on a PBMC aliquot from every donor. This clonotype was picked up many times. Its cognate antigen has yet to be identified. Qualities for individual bases were not recorded, and no much larger clone is one base off. The CDR3 spans 14 residues, from the cysteine through the phenylalanine. The DNA shown is the 42-base CDR3, in frame from base 1. CDR1 is given as SGHDT and CDR2 as YYEEEE, both from the germline V gene. V is cut by 2 bases and J by 6 bases, and the space between the germline ends is 13 bases.

Library preparation was by 5' RACE. Sequencing was carried out with an Illumina HiSeq 2500. A second PCR of roughly 6 to 11 cycles was run with a J-beta primer mix and a sample-barcoded 5' primer. Each TCR beta cDNA molecule received a unique molecular identifier from a template-switch 5' adaptor carrying 12 random nucleotides. At least 3 million CDR3-containing paired-end reads were obtained from each sample. First-strand cDNA synthesis was performed from all RNA using the Mint cDNA synthesis kit, with priming by a TRBC-specific oligonucleotide. All cDNA was treated with uracil-DNA glycosylase and then went through a first 18-cycle PCR with the universal primers M1SS and BC2_uni_R. On the study's bioinformatics: Each sample was normalized by randomly selecting 1 million high-quality reads, each carrying a distinct molecular identifier. Instead of being binned into consensus sequences, reads that shared molecular identifiers were thrown out. CDR3 identification, clonotype clustering and error correction used MiTCR with a Q25 quality threshold and the strictest error-elimination algorithm. A nonparametric unseen species model with Euler transformation was used to estimate lower-bound total TCR beta diversity. TCRdb reprocessing: public reads trimmed at Q25 with fastp, clones called with MiXCR, in-frame beta chains kept. A single entry per CDR3 protein holds the most common genes and DNA from its merged rows. TCRdb, not the authors, supplied the V and J calls. This sample comprises approximately 680,000 distinct CDR3 sequences, about a third of them detected only once. The biggest ten clones account for just over 15% of the sample.

The sequence joins TRBV5-6 to TRBJ2-3; the D region possibly corresponds to TRBD1 (6 bases align). The TCR originated in a woman older than 75 in good health. Donor details come from another sample of the same person, matched by shared clones. Sequencing was performed on blood. The nucleotides are TGTGCCAGCAGCTTAGGGACACCCGACGATACGCAGTATTTT. This yields the protein CASSLGTPDDTQYF.